The 31 T cell receptor beta chains listed next were all sequenced from one sample in a study of blood T cell repertoires in COVID-19. Sequencing was performed with immunoSEQ multiplex PCR; in TCRdb, only in-frame clones are kept and a portion is missing. The sample lists 150,000 to 200,000 clones; around 80% were seen once. The sample taken for sequencing was PBMCs or T cells enriched from blood (not recorded which). These TCRs come from a woman in her fifties or sixties who had recovered from COVID-19.

This chain connects TRBV5-4 to TRBJ2-5; 8 bases align to TRBD1. Germline-derived CDR1 and CDR2 are SGHNT and YYREEE (reference sequence). This CDR3 has 13 amino acids. Trimming cost V 4 bases and J 5 bases; bases outside gene matches: 4. The CDR3 protein is CASSMDRVETQYF. The CDR3 nucleotides read TGTGCCAGCAGCATGGACAGGGTTGAGACCCAGTACTTC.

The V call is TRBV4-1, the J call TRBJ2-2; a weak D match, TRBD2 (5 bases). The germline V gene has CDR1 MGHRA and CDR2 YSYEKL. The V end lost 0 bases, the J end lost 1 base, and 15 bases lay between the germline ends. CDR3 length equals 18 residues. The CDR3 bases are TGCGCCAGCAGCCAAGATAGAGCCTTCCGGGGGAACACCGGGGAGCTGTTTTTT. The encoded protein is CASSQDRAFRGNTGELFF.

This clone was found many times. This chain joins TRBV7-2 and TRBJ1-1; 8 bases align to TRBD1. Germline-derived CDR1 and CDR2 are SGHTA and FQGNSA. The CDR3 length is 14 residues. V dropped 5 bases and J dropped 1; count of bases not matched to a gene: 3. The CDR3 coding sequence is TGTGCCAGCAGCGTCAGGGGGCCGAACACTGAAGCTTTCTTT. Protein product: CASSVRGPNTEAFF. Complete variable domain (other parts from reference TRBV7-2 and TRBJ1-1): GAGVSQSPSNKVTEKGKDVELRCDPISGHTALYWYRQSLGQGLEFLIYFQGNSAPDKSGLPSDRFSAERTGGSVSTLTIQRTQQEDSAVYLCASSVRGPNTEAFFGQGTRLTVV.

This clone was counted only a few times. The V gene is TRBV3-1 (or the pseudogene TRBV3-2), the J gene TRBJ1-2; possibly TRBD1 for D (5 bases). The CDR3 length is 14 residues. Germline V gene sequence: CDR1 LGHDT, CDR2 YNNKEL (reference sequence). Trimming removed 0 bases at V and 8 bases at J, with 13 bases between. The CDR3 nucleotides read TGTGCCAGCAGCCAAGAGGTCCAGGGAAACGGCTACACCTTC. It yields the protein CASSQEVQGNGYTF.

The chain recombines TRBV5-4 with TRBJ2-1; D gene ambiguous. There are 12 residues in the CDR3. The germline gives CDR1 SGHNT, CDR2 YYREEE (reference sequence). V was clipped by 4 bases and J by 7 bases, with 9 bases between them. CDR3 nucleotides: TGTGCCAGCAGCCTCGGTCGAAATGAGCAGTTCTTC. This encodes CASSLGRNEQFF.

V is TRBV11-2 and J is TRBJ2-5; 9 bases are a match to TRBD2. Germline CDR1 and CDR2: SGHAT and FQNNGV. Trimming at V came to 3 bases and at J to 5 bases, leaving 16 bases not matched to a gene. This CDR3 comprises 18 residues. CDR3 amino acids: CASSFGVGAGGPQETQYF. The CDR3 region has the DNA TGTGCCAGCAGCTTTGGTGTGGGTGCGGGGGGGCCACAGGAGACCCAGTACTTC. Drawing the rest from reference TRBV11-2 and TRBJ2-5, the complete variable domain is EAGVAQSPRYKIIEKRQSVAFWCNPISGHATLYWYQQILGQGPKLLIQFQNNGVVDDSQLPKDRFSAERLKGVDSTLKIQPAKLEDSAVYLCASSFGVGAGGPQETQYFGPGTRLLVL.

This chain links TRBV13 with TRBJ2-1; TRBD2 agrees at 10 bases. Germline-derived CDR1 and CDR2 are PRHDT and FYEKMQ (reference sequence). This CDR3 has 17 residues. Losses at the gene ends were 2 bases for V and 5 bases for J; bases not matched to a gene: 9. The CDR3 is CASSLPWSGGAHNEQFF. CDR3 DNA: TGTGCCAGCAGCTTACCCTGGAGCGGGGGGGCCCACAATGAGCAGTTCTTC.

The chain recombines TRBV6-1 with TRBJ1-2; D remains ambiguous. CDR3 length: 12 residues. CDR1 is MNHNS, CDR2 SASEGT, per germline. With 3 bases removed from V and 8 bases from J, the gap between germline ends came to 10 bases. The chain's CDR3 is CASSDPGEGYTF. As DNA, the CDR3 is TGTGCCAGCAGTGACCCGGGAGAGGGCTACACCTTC.

This chain connects TRBV11-2 to TRBJ2-2, with 8 bases matching TRBD1. V lost 5 bases and J lost 4; bases outside the gene matches: 6. Germline V lookup: CDR1 SGHAT, CDR2 FQNNGV. This CDR3 region has 15 residues. This chain's CDR3 is CASSAPGQVTGELFF. CDR3 nucleotides: TGTGCCAGCAGCGCCCCGGGACAGGTCACCGGGGAGCTGTTTTTT.

The CDR3 region is CASRSGTVNSPLHF. The CDR3 region has the DNA TGCGCCAGCAGATCCGGGACAGTTAATTCACCCCTCCACTTT. The chain is built from TRBV4-1 and TRBJ1-6; 7 bases map to TRBD1. There are 14 residues in the CDR3. The ends lost 6 bases at V and 6 bases at J; junction bases unmatched: 5. CDR1 and CDR2 from the germline V gene are MGHRA and YSYEKL.

V usage is TRBV4-1 and J usage is TRBJ2-2, with 10 positions matching TRBD2. V was clipped by 1 base and J by 8 bases; unmatched bases: 7. This CDR3 region has 16 residues. CDR1 MGHRA and CDR2 YSYEKL come from the germline V gene. The CDR3 is CASSQGQRGGAGELFF. The CDR3 coding sequence is TGCGCCAGCAGCCAAGGCCAGCGGGGGGGTGCTGGGGAGCTGTTTTTT.

The chain couples TRBV2 to TRBJ2-1; a possible D gene is TRBD1 (6 bases). Germline V gene data show CDR1 as SNHLY and CDR2 as FYNNEI. V gave up 7 bases and J gave up 2 bases, with 15 bases separating them. This CDR3 region has 15 residues. CDR3 coding DNA: TGTGCCAGCATGACCCCCAGGGGCACCTACAATGAGCAGTTCTTC. Translation gives CASMTPRGTYNEQFF.

This chain uses TRBV6-6 with TRBJ2-1, with a possible D match to TRBD2 (7 bases). Trimming removed 4 bases from V and 1 base from J, with 11 bases in between. In germline, CDR1 is MNHNY, CDR2 SVGAGI (reference sequence). CDR3 length: 15 residues. CDR3 coding DNA: TGTGCCAGCAGTTTCGAGGGGGGGTCCTACAATGAGCAGTTCTTC. This sequence encodes CASSFEGGSYNEQFF.

The V call is TRBV21-1, the J call TRBJ1-5; TRBD1 is the table's D call, not checked against the DNA. TRBV21-1 is an annotated pseudogene. This CDR3 region has 17 residues. CDR3 loop: CASSSPKGKICNQPQHF. For the CDR3, the DNA is TGTGCCAGCAGCTCCCCAAAGGGGAAAATATGCAATCAGCCCCAGCATTTT.

This clone was picked up a small number of times. The rearrangement joins TRBV5-8 to TRBJ1-3; 7 bases are shared with TRBD1. Trimming removed 5 bases from V and 2 bases from J; junction bases left unmatched: 7. CDR3 size: 15 residues. Germline CDR1 SGHTS, CDR2 YDEGEE. CDR3 loop: CASSPGQTPGNTIYF. In DNA form, the CDR3 reads TGTGCCAGCAGTCCGGGACAGACCCCTGGAAACACCATATATTTT.

The V call is TRBV5-4, the J call TRBJ1-1; D gene ambiguous. The V end was cut by 4 bases, the J end by 1 base, with 14 bases between. The CDR3 totals 15 residues. Germline V gives CDR1 SGHNT, CDR2 YYREEE (reference sequence). The CDR3 bases are TGTGCCAGCAGCCCAATGAGGGCGCGGAACACTGAAGCTTTCTTT. This sequence encodes CASSPMRARNTEAFF.

The rearrangement uses TRBV11-2 and TRBJ1-1, with 7 positions matching TRBD1. V lost 5 bases, J lost 1 base, and 7 bases stayed unmatched. CDR1 is SGHAT and CDR2 is FQNNGV in the germline V gene. The CDR3 is made up of 15 amino acids. CDR3: CASSPWTGPNTEAFF. As DNA, the CDR3 is TGTGCCAGCAGCCCATGGACAGGACCGAACACTGAAGCTTTCTTT.

This chain connects TRBV7-9 to TRBJ2-2; tentative D call: TRBD2 (5 bases). With 5 bases removed from V and 6 bases from J, the gap between germline ends came to 10 bases. Per germline, CDR1 SEHNR and CDR2 FQNEAQ (reference sequence). CDR3 length equals 13 residues. The DNA of the CDR3 is TGTGCCAGCAGCCCACGGGGATCCGGGGAGCTGTTTTTT. This translates into CASSPRGSGELFF.

This clone was seen many times. The J gene is TRBJ1-5, the V gene TRBV6-2 or TRBV6-3; D call uncertain. The germline V gene encodes CDR1 MNHEY and CDR2 SVGEGT. The CDR3 sequence is 14 residues long. The V end lost 0 bases, the J end lost 1 base, and 4 bases lay between the germline ends. The CDR3 region is CASSYSTSNQPQHF. DNA for the CDR3: TGTGCCAGCAGTTACTCGACAAGCAATCAGCCCCAGCATTTT.

This rearrangement joins TRBV7-3 to TRBJ2-7; the D gene is possibly TRBD1 (5 bases). The CDR3 is 15 residues long. The V end lost 1 base, the J end lost 4 bases, and 14 bases lay between the germline ends. Germline V gene lookup returns CDR1 SGHTA and CDR2 FQGTGA. The CDR3: CASSLIPSGQYEQYF. In nucleotides, the CDR3 is TGTGCCAGCAGCTTAATCCCATCCGGACAATACGAGCAGTACTTC.

This clone turned up a few times. The CDR3 DNA sequence: TGTGCCAGCAGCTCGGGACTAGCGGGGTCCTGGGATGAGCAGTTCTTC. Encoded protein: CASSSGLAGSWDEQFF. The chain couples TRBV5-6 to TRBJ2-1, with 13 bases fitting TRBD2. The CDR3 has 16 residues. Germline V gene lookup returns CDR1 SGHDT and CDR2 YYEEEE. Trimming took 3 bases from V and 8 from J; bases not matched to a gene: 8.

The rearrangement links TRBV2 to TRBJ2-5, with a possible D match to TRBD2 (6 bases). In germline, CDR1 is SNHLY, CDR2 FYNNEI. V gave up 2 bases and J gave up 7 bases, with 14 bases separating them. The CDR3 covers 14 residues. This CDR3 is CASSEFASVGTQYF. The CDR3 DNA reads TGTGCCAGCAGTGAATTCGCTAGCGTGGGGACCCAGTACTTC.

This clone was observed once. The chain carries TRBV24-1 and TRBJ2-3; D not resolved. The CDR3 extends over 13 amino acids. The germline V gene encodes CDR1 KGHDR and CDR2 SFDVKD. V lost 5 bases, J lost 4 bases, and 9 bases lay in between. The CDR3 loop reads CATSGQVADTQYF. CDR3 DNA: TGTGCCACCAGTGGGCAGGTCGCAGATACGCAGTATTTT.

This clone showed up just a few times. This sequence joins TRBV4-1 and TRBJ2-1; TRBD1 matches at 9 bases. This CDR3 spans 17 amino acids. CDR1 is MGHRA and CDR2 is YSYEKL in the germline V gene. V dropped 0 bases and J dropped 6; count of bases not matched to a gene: 9. In nucleotides, the CDR3 is TGCGCCAGCAGCCAAGATCCCCCACAGGGGGCCTTCAATGAGCAGTTCTTC. Amino acids: CASSQDPPQGAFNEQFF.

The genes are TRBV4-2 and TRBJ1-2; D is unclear. Germline values: CDR1 LGHNA, CDR2 YNFKEQ. V dropped 4 bases and J dropped 0 bases, with 9 bases sitting between them. The CDR3 extends over 14 amino acids. CDR3 sequence reads: CASSPDGANYGYTF. CDR3 DNA sequence: TGTGCCAGCAGCCCAGACGGGGCTAACTATGGCTACACCTTC.

The gene calls are TRBV7-3 and TRBJ2-7, with TRBD2 as a possible D gene (6 bases). The V end was cut by 1 base, the J end by 4 bases, with 11 bases between. Germline-derived CDR1 and CDR2 are SGHTA and FQGTGA. The CDR3 totals 14 residues. The CDR3 protein is CASSLIPGRYEQYF. The CDR3 region has the DNA TGTGCCAGCAGCTTAATTCCGGGGAGGTACGAGCAGTACTTC.

The chain combines TRBV6-5 with TRBJ2-7, with D tentatively TRBD1 (5 bases). With 7 bases removed from V and 0 bases from J, the gap between germline ends came to 16 bases. The length of the CDR3 is 15 residues. The germline V gene encodes CDR1 MNHEY and CDR2 SVGAGI. CDR3 nucleotide sequence: TGTGCCAGCACCCCAAGACAGTCCCTCTCCTACGAGCAGTACTTC. It is translated as CASTPRQSLSYEQYF.

The chain recombines TRBV7-2 with TRBJ2-1; the D is unclear. V was pared by 5 bases and J by 9 bases, with 14 bases between. The CDR3 is made up of 13 amino acids. Germline V lookup: CDR1 SGHTA, CDR2 FQGNSA. DNA of the CDR3: TGTGCCAGCAGCCCGTCCGGGTGGGTTGAGCAGTTCTTC. Amino acid sequence: CASSPSGWVEQFF.

The V call is TRBV5-1, the J call TRBJ2-5; D uncertain. In germline, CDR1 is SGHRS, CDR2 YFSETQ. Trimming took 0 bases from V and 1 from J, leaving 10 bases between them. This CDR3 is built from 15 residues. CDR3 protein: CASSLGRSGQETQYF. Here the CDR3 DNA reads TGCGCCAGCAGCTTGGGAAGGAGTGGCCAAGAGACCCAGTACTTC.

The chain carries TRBV29-1 and TRBJ2-3, with a tentative D call TRBD2 (5 bases). CDR3 length: 15 amino acids. Germline V CDR1 and CDR2: SQVTM, ANQGSEA. V was clipped by 0 bases and J by 7 bases, with 17 bases between them. This CDR3 is CSVEDLATSGNTQYF. As DNA, the CDR3 is TGCAGCGTTGAAGATCTTGCAACTTCGGGAAATACGCAGTATTTT.

The chain joins TRBV19 to TRBJ1-2; a weak D match, TRBD1 (6 bases). CDR1 and CDR2 from the germline V gene are LNHDA and SQIVND (reference sequence). CDR3 length equals 12 residues. The germline V and J ends were trimmed by 5 bases and 7 bases, with 11 bases remaining between them. CDR3 loop: CASSWPRGGYTF. The DNA for the CDR3 is TGTGCCAGTAGTTGGCCCAGGGGTGGCTACACCTTC.